Detailed here is one T cell receptor beta chain. These data belong to a study of OX40 agonist ivuxolimab in advanced cancers. TCRdb keeps only in-frame clones here, not all; method: immunoSEQ multiplex PCR. The sample holds 60,000 to 75,000 clones, 91% seen once. The V end was cut by 0 bases, the J end by 4 bases, with 15 bases between. CDR1 and CDR2 from the germline V gene are MGHRA and YSYEKL. The CDR3 spans 16 residues. The sample consisted of CD4+ or CD8+ T cells sorted from blood, taken in a trial of the OX40 agonist ivuxolimab. The clonotype was recovered from an adult with an advanced solid tumor such as melanoma, head and neck, liver or kidney cancer. The chain is built from TRBV4-1 and TRBJ1-2; no clear D. The DNA for the CDR3 is TGCGCCAGCAGCCAAGAACCCTCGGCCGGTACCTATGGCTACACCTTC. Translating gives CASSQEPSAGTYGYTF.